The rows below give T cell receptor beta chains drawn from one sample of a study of blood T cells in healthy people across ages. MiXCR, applied by TCRdb to the 5' RACE reads, yields one record per CDR3 protein. The data contain 450,000 to 600,000 distinct CDR3 sequences, approximately 26% of them singletons. These data also featured in a second study, about T cells of mothers and their children.

The sequenced sample consisted of blood. All receptors come from a boy between 2 and 15 years old in good health. Each CDR3 is given with its conserved first and last residue. Fields, in order: J gene, V gene, clone size, D gene, CDR3 DNA, CDR3 protein. A D gene is named only where the DNA matches it firmly. The size of a clone is reported for some rows only, either as once, few or many, or as a class for expanded clones.

>TRBJ2-5|TRBV9|few|.
TGTGCCAGCAGCCCAGCGTCCGTCGGAGAGACCCAGTACTTC
CASSPASVGETQYF
>TRBJ1-1|TRBV30|.|.
TGTGCTCTCCTCCCGGGACCGGTGAACACTGAAGCTTTCTTT
CALLPGPVNTEAFF
>TRBJ1-2|TRBV12-3/TRBV12-4|once|.
TGTGCCAGCAGTGCGTGGGACAAAGATAACTATGGCTACACCTTC
CASSAWDKDNYGYTF
>TRBJ1-5|TRBV6-1|.|.
TGTGCCAGCAGTGAAGGTGGGGGACATCAGCCCCAGCATTTT
CASSEGGGHQPQHF
>TRBJ2-3|TRBV20-1|few|TRBD2
TGCAGTGCTAGAGATCATCGCGGGACTAGCGGGAGAGCTAGCACAGATACGCAGTATTTT
CSARDHRGTSGRASTDTQYF
>TRBJ1-2|TRBV7-2|many|.
TGTGCCAGCAGAAATAACTATGGCTACACCTTC
CASRNNYGYTF
>TRBJ1-1|TRBV3-1|.|.
TGTGCCAGTACCGTGCGGGGAAGGAGGACTGAAGCTTTCTTT
CASTVRGRRTEAFF
>TRBJ2-3|TRBV3-1|.|TRBD2
TGTGCCAGCAGCCAAGCGGGAGGCCATGCGGATACGCAGTATTTT
CASSQAGGHADTQYF
>TRBJ2-7|TRBV21-1|many|.
TGTGCCAGCATTAAAGGGGAGTACGAGCAGTACTTC
CASIKGEYEQYF
>TRBJ2-7|TRBV9|.|.
TGTGCCAGCAGCGTAGCTTCAGGACAGACCTACGAGCAGTACTTC
CASSVASGQTYEQYF
>TRBJ2-5|TRBV30|.|TRBD1
TGTGCCTGGGAGGCCTCGCGACAGGGGAAAGAGACCCAGTACTTC
CAWEASRQGKETQYF
>TRBJ2-7|TRBV5-1|few|.
TGCGCCAGCAGAAGGCTAGGCGGGGGCCCCTACGAGCAGTACTTC
CASRRLGGGPYEQYF
>TRBJ1-1|TRBV7-8|.|TRBD1
TGTGCCAGCAGCACACAGGGGGCCATGAACACTGAAGCTTTCTTT
CASSTQGAMNTEAFF
>TRBJ2-1|TRBV7-2|few|TRBD2
TGTGCCAGCAGCTATCGGACTAGCGGCCTGAACAATGAGCAGTTCTTC
CASSYRTSGLNNEQFF
>TRBJ1-4|TRBV5-1|.|TRBD1
TGCGCCAGCAGCGGAAGGGGGCTGGAAAATGAAAAACTGTTTTTT
CASSGRGLENEKLFF
>TRBJ2-7|TRBV24-1|few|.
TGTGCCACCAGTGATTCGAGACAAGTAGGCGAGCAGTACTTC
CATSDSRQVGEQYF
>TRBJ2-3|TRBV6-4|.|.
TGTGCCAGCAGTTCGGGGCTTACGCAGGGAGATACGCAGTATTTT
CASSSGLTQGDTQYF
>TRBJ1-2|TRBV12-3/TRBV12-4|few|TRBD1
TGTGCCAGCGGCCGACGGGACAGTAGTGGCTACACCTTC
CASGRRDSSGYTF
>TRBJ2-7|TRBV5-1|.|.
TGCGCCAGCAGCTTGGCCGGTGGTGGTAGCCCCCACGAGCAGTACTTC
CASSLAGGGSPHEQYF
>TRBJ2-1|TRBV6-2/TRBV6-3|few|TRBD2
TGTGCCAGCAGTTACTCCCTAGCGGGAGGATACAATGAGCAGTTCTTC
CASSYSLAGGYNEQFF